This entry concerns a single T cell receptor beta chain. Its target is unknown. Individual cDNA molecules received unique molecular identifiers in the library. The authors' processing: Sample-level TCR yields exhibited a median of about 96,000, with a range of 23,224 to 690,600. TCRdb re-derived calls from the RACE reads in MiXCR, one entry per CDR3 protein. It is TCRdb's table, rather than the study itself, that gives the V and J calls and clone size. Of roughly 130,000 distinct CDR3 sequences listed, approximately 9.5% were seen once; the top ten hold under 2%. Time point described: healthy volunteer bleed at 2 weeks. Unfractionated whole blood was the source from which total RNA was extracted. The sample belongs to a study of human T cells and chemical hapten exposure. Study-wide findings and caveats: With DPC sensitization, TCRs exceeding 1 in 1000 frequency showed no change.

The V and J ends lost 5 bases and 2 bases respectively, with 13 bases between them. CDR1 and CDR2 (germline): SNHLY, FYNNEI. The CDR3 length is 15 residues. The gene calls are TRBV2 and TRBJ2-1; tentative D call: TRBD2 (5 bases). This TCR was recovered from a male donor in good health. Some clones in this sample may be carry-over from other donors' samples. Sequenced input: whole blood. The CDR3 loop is CASSRASSPYNEQFF. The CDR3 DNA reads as TGTGCCAGCAGTAGGGCTAGCAGCCCCTACAATGAGCAGTTCTTC.